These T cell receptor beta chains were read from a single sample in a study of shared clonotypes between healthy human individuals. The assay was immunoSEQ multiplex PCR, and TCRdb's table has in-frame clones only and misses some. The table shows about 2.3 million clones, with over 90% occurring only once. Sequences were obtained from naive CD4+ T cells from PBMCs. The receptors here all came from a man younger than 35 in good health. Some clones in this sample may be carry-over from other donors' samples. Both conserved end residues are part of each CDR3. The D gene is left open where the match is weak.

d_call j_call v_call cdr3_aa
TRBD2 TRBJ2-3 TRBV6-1 CASSDPAGTSGNTDTQYF
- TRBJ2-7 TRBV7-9 CASSETGVSYEQYF
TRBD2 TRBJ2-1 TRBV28 CASSSLRAGGRTEQFF
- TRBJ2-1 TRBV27 CASTSRVSAGYNEQFF
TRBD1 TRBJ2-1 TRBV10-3 CAIAPQGAGNEQFF
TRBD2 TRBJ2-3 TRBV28 CASSLSRLAGGTDTQYF
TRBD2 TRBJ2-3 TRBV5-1 CASSLAAGASTDTQYF
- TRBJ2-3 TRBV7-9 CASSSGLLGHTDTQYF
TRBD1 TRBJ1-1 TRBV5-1 CANRDSPSF
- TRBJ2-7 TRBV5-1 CASSLSAHYEQYF
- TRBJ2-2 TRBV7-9 CASSLVPGVAGELFF
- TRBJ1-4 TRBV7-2 CASSLVGGQTNEKLFF
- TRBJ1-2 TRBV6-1 CASSEALGGYGYTF
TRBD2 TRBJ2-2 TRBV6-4 CASKREGALTGELFF
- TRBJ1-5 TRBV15 CATSRGTAYSNQPQHF
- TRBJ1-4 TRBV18 CASSTDRLPNEKLFF
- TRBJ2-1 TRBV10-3 CAISQGPASSYNEQFF
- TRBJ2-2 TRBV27 CASSLYTGELFF
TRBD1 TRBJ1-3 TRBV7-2 CASSLGGQGYGNTIYF
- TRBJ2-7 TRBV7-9 CASSSNTAWEQYF
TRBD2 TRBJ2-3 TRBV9 CASSPWTSGSSTDTQYF
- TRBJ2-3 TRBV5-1 CASSVGRLTDTQYF
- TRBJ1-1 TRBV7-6 CASSPLQGYTEAFF
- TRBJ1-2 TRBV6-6 CASSYSSGTSNYGYTF
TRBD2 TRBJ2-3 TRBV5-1 CASSALAGGRHTQYF
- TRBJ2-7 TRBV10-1 CASKILDRTSSYEQYF
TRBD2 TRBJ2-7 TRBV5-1 CASSFGLAGLYSYEQYF
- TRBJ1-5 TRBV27 CASRESGNEADGNQPQHF
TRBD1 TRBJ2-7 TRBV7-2 CASSLAGTGPGEQYF
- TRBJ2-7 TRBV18 CASSLQGLSSYEQYF
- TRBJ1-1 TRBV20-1 CSALIPTEAFF
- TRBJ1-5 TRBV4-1 CASSQDGGGRDNQPQHF
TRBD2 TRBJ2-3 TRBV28 CASSTGGPQDTQYF
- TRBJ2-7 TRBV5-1 CASSGTESSYEQYF
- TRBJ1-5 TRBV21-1 CASSTFNQPQHF
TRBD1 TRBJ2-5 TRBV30 CAWRDITGTATTQETQYF
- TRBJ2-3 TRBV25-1 CASSGARRAGDTQYF
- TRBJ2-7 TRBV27 CASRKSGAHTYEQYF
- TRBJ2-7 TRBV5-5 CASSFADRRTYEQYF
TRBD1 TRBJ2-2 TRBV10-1 CATRRDRDTGELFF
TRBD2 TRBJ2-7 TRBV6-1 CASSEIGTSDEQYF
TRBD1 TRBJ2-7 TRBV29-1 CSGGDRVLGEQYF